The 27 T cell receptor beta chains presented below share a single source sample, sequenced in a study of T-cell memory formation after mild COVID-19. TCRdb reprocessed the 5' RACE reads with MiXCR, giving one entry per CDR3 protein. Of about 180,000 distinct CDR3 sequences listed, around 15% are singletons. The sequenced material came from PBMCs or a T cell subset sorted from them (not recorded which). The receptor set was obtained from an adult woman who had mild COVID-19 (a few samples of this study predate the infection). Cell type and time point are not known.

The chain joins TRBV7-9 to TRBJ2-4; D call uncertain. CDR3 length equals 16 residues. Germline V gene lookup returns CDR1 SEHNR and CDR2 FQNEAQ (reference sequence). V was cut by 1 base and J by 0 bases, with 10 bases left in between. CDR3 residues: CASSLGVSIAKNIQYF. In DNA, the CDR3 is TGTGCCAGCAGCTTAGGGGTCTCCATAGCCAAAAACATTCAGTACTTC.

This clonotype appeared a few times. This rearrangement joins TRBV12-3 or TRBV12-4 to TRBJ2-7; D is perhaps TRBD1 (6 bases). Trimming pared 2 bases from V and 12 bases from J, leaving 11 bases between. This CDR3 has 11 amino acids. DNA for the CDR3: TGTGCCAGCAGTTTACAGGGGCCTCCGTACTTC. As protein: CASSLQGPPYF.

The CDR3 DNA reads as TGCAGTGCTAGAGCCAGCGGGCCATCCTACGAGCAGTACTTC. It translates to CSARASGPSYEQYF. The V and J genes are TRBV20-1 and TRBJ2-7; TRBD2 might be the D (6 bases). Germline CDR1 reads DFQATT; CDR2 reads SNEGSKA (reference sequence). This CDR3 has 14 residues. Trimming removed 1 base from V and 1 base from J, with 11 bases in between.

In its sample, this clonotype was seen a few times. This chain links TRBV5-1 with TRBJ2-7; the match to TRBD2 covers 12 bases. This CDR3 region has 15 residues. The V segment lost 0 bases and the J segment 5 bases; nucleotides outside the gene matches: 3. CDR1 and CDR2 from the germline V gene are SGHRS and YFSETQ. CDR3 sequence: CASSLELAGGNEQYF. The CDR3, as DNA: TGCGCCAGCAGCTTGGAGCTAGCGGGAGGGAACGAGCAGTACTTC.

This sequence joins TRBV30 and TRBJ1-2; D uncertain. In germline, CDR1 is GTSNPN, CDR2 SVGIG (reference sequence). The CDR3 has 11 residues. V lost 0 bases, J lost 2 bases, and 1 base lay in between. CDR3 residues: CAWSVNYGYTF. CDR3 coding DNA: TGTGCCTGGAGTGTAAACTATGGCTACACCTTC.

The J gene is TRBJ2-1, the V gene TRBV7-9; 7 positions match TRBD2. This CDR3 has 17 amino acids. The trim removed 5 bases at V and 4 bases at J, leaving 14 bases unmatched. Per the germline V gene, CDR1 is SEHNR and CDR2 is FQNEAQ (reference sequence). The CDR3 is CASSPTRAGVAYNEQFF. The CDR3 nucleotides read TGTGCCAGCAGCCCCACGAGGGCGGGAGTCGCTTACAATGAGCAGTTCTTC.

The chain has TRBV7-2 and TRBJ1-1, with 8 bases identical to TRBD1. Per the germline V gene, CDR1 is SGHTA and CDR2 is FQGNSA. The junction had 3 bases not matched to a gene; V was cut back by 5 bases and J by 1 base. There are 14 residues in the CDR3. This chain's CDR3 is CASSQGQANTEAFF. Here the CDR3 DNA reads TGTGCCAGCAGCCAGGGACAGGCGAACACTGAAGCTTTCTTT.

V and J are TRBV6-1 and TRBJ2-3; 11 bases are a match to TRBD2. Per the germline V gene, CDR1 is MNHNS and CDR2 is SASEGT. Trimming took 6 bases from V and 6 from J; bases not matched to a gene: 11. The CDR3 has 16 residues. As DNA, the CDR3 is TGTGCCAGCAGGCGAATTAGCGGGAGGGGGGTCGATACGCAGTATTTT. Protein sequence: CASRRISGRGVDTQYF.

V is TRBV7-2 and J is TRBJ2-7; D unclear. The CDR3 has 13 residues. V was pared by 8 bases and J by 1 base, with 12 bases between. Germline assignment: CDR1 SGHTA and CDR2 FQGNSA. CDR3 sequence reads: CASHGGISYEQYF. DNA of the CDR3: TGTGCCAGCCATGGTGGAATATCCTACGAGCAGTACTTC.

This chain links TRBV5-1 with TRBJ2-3; possible D gene TRBD1, 6 bases. Germline V lookup: CDR1 SGHRS, CDR2 YFSETQ. The CDR3 length is 17 residues. The V gene lost 4 bases and the J gene lost 1 base, with 19 bases spanning the gap. The CDR3 DNA is TGCGCCAGCAGCCCCAAAGCAGGGGCCGCGGGCACAGATACGCAGTATTTT. Its protein is CASSPKAGAAGTDTQYF.

This clonotype has only a few counts. The V gene is TRBV5-1, the J gene TRBJ1-1; 12 bases match TRBD1. V lost 3 bases and J lost 4; bases outside the gene matches: 1. Germline-derived CDR1 and CDR2 are SGHRS and YFSETQ. There are 14 residues in the CDR3. CDR3 region: CASSWGQGATEAFF. In DNA form, the CDR3 reads TGCGCCAGCAGCTGGGGACAGGGGGCCACTGAAGCTTTCTTT. Variable domain in full (rest from reference TRBV5-1 and TRBJ1-1): KAGVTQTPRYLIKTRGQQVTLSCSPISGHRSVSWYQQTPGQGLQFLFEYFSETQRNKGNFPGRFSGRQFSNSRSEMNVSTLELGDSALYLCASSWGQGATEAFFGQGTRLTVV.

The chain is built from TRBV29-1 and TRBJ1-2, with TRBD1 matching 10 bases. The CDR3 has 13 amino acids. Germline V gene lookup returns CDR1 SQVTM and CDR2 ANQGSEA. Unmatched junction bases numbered 5, after V lost 4 bases and J lost 6 bases. CDR3 coding DNA: TGCAGCGTTGGACGTGGACAGGGGGATGGCTACACCTTC. Protein sequence: CSVGRGQGDGYTF.

The table lists this clonotype with many counts. The gene calls are TRBV3-1 and TRBJ2-7; possible D gene TRBD1, 6 bases. Germline loops: CDR1 LGHDT, CDR2 YNNKEL (reference sequence). The CDR3 has 12 residues. V was trimmed by 4 bases and J by 6 bases, leaving 10 bases between them. Here the CDR3 reads CASSRGGVEQYF. The CDR3, as DNA: TGTGCCAGCAGCCGAGGGGGAGTCGAGCAGTACTTC.

The V call is TRBV12-3 or TRBV12-4, the J call TRBJ2-7; TRBD1 or TRBD2 may be the D gene (5 bases each). The CDR3 totals 12 residues. Trimming shortened V by 2 bases and J by 6 bases, and 8 bases separated the two germline ends. In DNA, the CDR3 is TGTGCCAGCAGTTTATCAGGGACCGAGCAGTACTTC. The encoded protein is CASSLSGTEQYF.

There are a few counts of this clonotype. The gene calls are TRBV6-6 and TRBJ2-3, with D perhaps TRBD2 (5 bases). CDR3 size: 15 residues. The V gene's germline CDR1 is MNHNY and CDR2 SVGAGI (reference sequence). The ends were cut back, 7 bases at V and 0 bases at J, with 14 bases in the middle. The CDR3 loop reads CASTGGRGSTDTQYF. CDR3 coding DNA: TGTGCCAGCACCGGCGGCCGGGGTAGCACAGATACGCAGTATTTT.

This chain connects TRBV18 to TRBJ2-2; no definite D call. The CDR3 length is 17 residues. Germline loops: CDR1 KGHSH, CDR2 LQKENI. Trimming cost V 2 bases and J 6 bases, with 19 bases left between them. In DNA, the CDR3 is TGTGCCAGCTCACCAGAATATAGCAGGCGCTCCGCCGGGGAGCTGTTTTTT. It codes for CASSPEYSRRSAGELFF.

In its sample, this clonotype was seen many times. The chain uses TRBV6-5 and TRBJ2-5; D is unclear. Deletions cut 3 bases from V and 3 bases from J, with 8 bases between. Germline V gene lookup returns CDR1 MNHEY and CDR2 SVGAGI. The CDR3 is 13 amino acids. CDR3: CASSYGQKETQYF. The CDR3 DNA reads TGTGCCAGCAGTTATGGGCAGAAAGAGACCCAGTACTTC.

This clonotype has just a few counts. This sequence joins TRBV20-1 and TRBJ2-5; 9 bases are a match to TRBD1. This CDR3 spans 14 amino acids. Germline V gene data show CDR1 as DFQATT and CDR2 as SNEGSKA (reference sequence). V gave up 5 bases and J gave up 5 bases; unmatched junction bases: 9. In DNA, the CDR3 is TGCAGTGCTTCACCGGGACAGGGCCGCGAGACCCAGTACTTC. This codes for CSASPGQGRETQYF.

This clonotype is termed medium-sized (0.01 to 0.1%). The chain carries TRBV4-1 and TRBJ1-2, with unresolved D. The germline gives CDR1 MGHRA, CDR2 YSYEKL. The CDR3 runs 12 residues. The germline V and J ends were trimmed by 0 bases and 8 bases, with 7 bases remaining between them. The CDR3 protein is CASSQDMEGYTF. For the CDR3, the DNA is TGCGCCAGCAGCCAAGATATGGAGGGCTACACCTTC.

There are a few counts of this clonotype. The J gene is TRBJ2-7, the V gene TRBV20-1, with 11 bases that match TRBD1. The CDR3 runs 14 residues. Germline V gene lookup returns CDR1 DFQATT and CDR2 SNEGSKA (reference sequence). Trimming removed 3 bases from V and 2 bases from J; junction bases left unmatched: 3. CDR3 amino acids: CSARGTGGTYEQYF. CDR3 nucleotide sequence: TGCAGTGCTAGGGGGACAGGGGGTACCTACGAGCAGTACTTC.

The chain joins TRBV6-5 to TRBJ2-3; D unresolved. The ends were cut back, 1 base at V and 1 base at J, with 6 bases in the middle. This CDR3 contains 14 residues. Per the germline V gene, CDR1 is MNHEY and CDR2 is SVGAGI. The CDR3 DNA sequence: TGTGCCAGCAGTTACTTTGCTGGCACAGATACGCAGTATTTT. Amino acid sequence: CASSYFAGTDTQYF.

The chain combines TRBV19 with TRBJ2-1, with 9 bases identical to TRBD1. J was trimmed by 2 bases and V by 3 bases; bases with no gene match: 5. The CDR3 has 16 residues. Germline V gene data show CDR1 as LNHDA and CDR2 as SQIVND (reference sequence). The DNA for the CDR3 is TGTGCCAGTAGTATTGGGACAGGGACCCCCTACAATGAGCAGTTCTTC. This codes for CASSIGTGTPYNEQFF. Combining the CDR3 with reference TRBV19 and TRBJ2-1 gives the whole variable domain DGGITQSPKYLFRKEGQNVTLSCEQNLNHDAMYWYRQDPGQGLRLIYYSQIVNDFQKGDIAEGYSVSREKKESFPLTVTSAQKNPTAFYLCASSIGTGTPYNEQFFGPGTRLTVL.

A few counts support this clonotype. V usage is TRBV2 and J usage is TRBJ2-3; D gene ambiguous. The germline V gene has CDR1 SNHLY and CDR2 FYNNEI. V dropped 2 bases and J dropped 0 bases, with 9 bases sitting between them. The length of the CDR3 is 15 residues. The CDR3, as DNA: TGTGCCAGCAGTGAATTAACGGCTAGCACAGATACGCAGTATTTT. Translating gives CASSELTASTDTQYF.

The sample holds many counts of this clonotype. This rearrangement joins TRBV29-1 to TRBJ2-5; D ambiguous. Trimming stripped 2 bases from V and 2 bases from J, with 6 bases between. The CDR3 covers 12 residues. Germline CDR1 SQVTM, CDR2 ANQGSEA. The CDR3 DNA reads TGCAGCGTTGAACATCTACAAGAGACCCAGTACTTC. It encodes CSVEHLQETQYF.

The chain combines TRBV6-5 with TRBJ2-4, with a possible D match to TRBD2 (7 bases). V was trimmed by 3 bases and J by 8 bases, leaving 14 bases between them. Germline V CDR1 and CDR2: MNHEY, SVGAGI. This CDR3 is 14 amino acids long. CDR3 in DNA: TGTGCCAGCAGTTATGGTCGGGGGGCAGACATTCAGTACTTC. Amino acid sequence: CASSYGRGADIQYF.

This clonotype has a count of ten or more. The rearrangement links TRBV5-1 to TRBJ2-1; weak D call: TRBD2 (6 bases). The germline V gene encodes CDR1 SGHRS and CDR2 YFSETQ. The CDR3 runs 16 residues. Trimming shortened V by 3 bases and J by 0 bases, and 13 bases separated the two germline ends. The CDR3 DNA sequence: TGCGCCAGCAGCTCGCGACTAGTCGGCTCCTACAATGAGCAGTTCTTC. It yields the protein CASSSRLVGSYNEQFF. The full variable domain, completed using reference TRBV5-1 and TRBJ2-1, is KAGVTQTPRYLIKTRGQQVTLSCSPISGHRSVSWYQQTPGQGLQFLFEYFSETQRNKGNFPGRFSGRQFSNSRSEMNVSTLELGDSALYLCASSSRLVGSYNEQFFGPGTRLTVL.

This chain connects TRBV4-1 to TRBJ2-1, with 10 bases identical to TRBD2. Losses at the gene ends were 0 bases for V and 2 bases for J; bases not matched to a gene: 1. The CDR3 is 16 amino acids. CDR1 is MGHRA and CDR2 is YSYEKL in the germline V gene. CDR3 DNA sequence: TGCGCCAGCAGCCAAGATGGACTAGCGGCCTACAATGAGCAGTTCTTC. Translating it yields CASSQDGLAAYNEQFF.